This T cell receptor (beta chain) was identified during a study of cytomegalovirus exposure and HLA in healthy donors. Study results and limitations: The likely explanation for a cluster of highly shared sequence variants was sequencing artifact. In a later analysis, the majority of CMV-associated beta chains seemingly showed HLA restriction. Accounts indicate the classifier identified cytomegalovirus status with strong specificity and sensitivity.

V was shortened by 7 bases and J by 0 bases, with 12 bases between the two germline ends. Germline V lookup: CDR1 MNHEY, CDR2 SVGAGI. This CDR3 has 14 residues. Notes on this clone: Antigen unknown.

The PCR employed 60 Vbeta primers together with 13 Jbeta primers. Sequencing was performed with immunoSEQ multiplex PCR; in TCRdb, only in-frame clones are kept and a portion is missing. The sample has 95,000 to 150,000 clones; about three quarters are singletons. The sequenced sample consisted of PBMCs. This receptor was identified in a middle-aged woman in good health and CMV-seropositive. This rearrangement joins TRBV6-5 to TRBJ1-1; weak D call: TRBD1 (5 bases). DNA of the CDR3: TGTGCCAGCATTTCGGGGACTCTGAACACTGAAGCTTTCTTT. Its protein product is CASISGTLNTEAFF.